One sample yielded the 25 T cell receptor beta chains listed below, sequenced in a study of identical twins (dated by TCRdb to the mid-2010s). Library preparation was by 5' RACE. This sample was sequenced with an Illumina HiSeq 2000. TCRdb itself trimmed the public reads at Q25 with fastp, ran MiXCR and retained productive beta chains. Under each unique CDR3 protein, matching rows form one entry showing the most common genes and DNA. Within this sample are under 350,000 distinct CDR3 sequences, with nearly 9.5% of them counted one time only. 7% to 8.5% of the sample belongs to the ten largest clones. These sequences were also reported in another study, on yellow fever vaccine responses in identical twins.

The specimen sequenced was CD8+ T cells sorted from blood. These receptors were obtained from a young woman in good health.

CDR3 coding DNA: TGTGCCAGCAGTGAAGCCCGGCTAGCGTACGAGCAGTTCTTC. Its protein product is CASSEARLAYEQFF. The V call is TRBV2, the J call TRBJ2-1; D possibly corresponds to TRBD2 (6 bases). CDR1 and CDR2 (germline): SNHLY, FYNNEI. This CDR3 has 14 residues. Trimming pared 0 bases from V and 10 bases from J, leaving 13 bases between.

This clonotype was seen many times. This chain uses TRBV7-2 with TRBJ2-1; 10 bases fit TRBD2. V dropped 1 base and J dropped 7; count of bases not matched to a gene: 10. This CDR3 is built from 17 residues. The germline V gene has CDR1 SGHTA and CDR2 FQGNSA. CDR3 sequence: CASSLVAAGGRINEQFF. The CDR3 nucleotides are TGTGCCAGCAGCTTAGTGGCAGCGGGGGGGAGGATTAATGAGCAGTTCTTC.

The chain uses TRBV6-2 or TRBV6-3 and TRBJ2-5; possible D gene TRBD2, 6 bases. V was trimmed by 2 bases and J by 5 bases, leaving 15 bases between them. The CDR3 length is 15 residues. Per the germline V gene, CDR1 is MNHEY and CDR2 is SVGEGT. In DNA, the CDR3 is TGTGCCAGCAGTTACATAGCGGAGCCCCCGGAGACCCAGTACTTC. It codes for CASSYIAEPPETQYF.

The chain has TRBV7-9 and TRBJ2-7; D perhaps matches TRBD1 (6 bases). Trimming removed 4 bases at V and 3 bases at J, with 13 bases between. The germline gives CDR1 SEHNR, CDR2 FQNEAQ (reference sequence). The CDR3 loop spans 14 amino acids. CDR3 nucleotide sequence: TGTGCCAGCAGCTCCGGACAGCAGGGCTACGAGCAGTACTTC. This gives the protein CASSSGQQGYEQYF.

This clonotype was detected a few times. The chain links TRBV20-1 to TRBJ2-7; D is tentatively TRBD1 or TRBD2 (5 bases each). CDR3 length: 13 amino acids. Germline CDR1 DFQATT, CDR2 SNEGSKA (reference sequence). V lost 5 bases and J lost 6, with 17 bases in between. The CDR3 nucleotides are TGCAGTGCTCTCGTGGGGCTAGCACTCGAGCAGTACTTC. This sequence encodes CSALVGLALEQYF.

The chain combines TRBV21-1 with TRBJ2-7; the table's D gene call, TRBD1, was not cross checked with the DNA. TRBV21-1 is reported as a pseudogene. The CDR3 length is 13 residues. The CDR3 region has the DNA TGTGCCAGCAGCGGCCGGGATCAGGACGAGCAGTACTTC. Its protein is CASSGRDQDEQYF.

This clonotype was found a few times. The chain links TRBV3-1 to TRBJ1-6; 7 nucleotides align to TRBD1. The trim removed 6 bases at V and 6 bases at J, leaving 11 bases unmatched. Germline CDR1 and CDR2: LGHDT and YNNKEL (reference sequence). The CDR3 extends over 16 amino acids. In nucleotides, the CDR3 is TGTGCCAGCAGGGACATTCGGACAGGTGCTAATTCACCCCTCCACTTT. This encodes CASRDIRTGANSPLHF.

In DNA, the CDR3 is TGTGCCAGCAGCCTACCAGGAGGCAGTTCTTCTAGCACAGATACGCAGTATTTT. It specifies CASSLPGGSSSSTDTQYF. V is TRBV16 and J is TRBJ2-3, with a weak D call TRBD2 (5 bases). V was clipped by 4 bases and J by 0 bases, with 20 bases between them. The CDR3 has 18 residues. From germline, CDR1 is KGHSY and CDR2 FQNENV.

Only one count was recorded for this clonotype. This chain links TRBV23-1 with TRBJ2-7; perhaps TRBD1 as D (5 bases). TRBV23-1 counts as an open reading frame of uncertain function. This CDR3 is built from 15 residues. V dropped 6 bases and J dropped 3 bases, with 18 bases sitting between them. DNA of the CDR3: TGCGCCAGCAGACCTTTGAATAGACAGAACTACGAGCAGTACTTC. This translates into CASRPLNRQNYEQYF.

CDR3 sequence reads: CASSLGGLAGNTGELFF. DNA for the CDR3: TGTGCCAGCAGTTTAGGGGGACTAGCGGGGAACACCGGGGAGCTGTTTTTT. J is TRBJ2-2 and V is TRBV12-3 or TRBV12-4; 12 bases are shared with TRBD2. J gave up 1 base and V 1 base, and 1 base lay outside the gene matches. The CDR3 runs 17 residues.

This clonotype was seen repeatedly, ten times or more. This rearrangement joins TRBV28 to TRBJ2-4; maybe TRBD2 (8 bases). Looked up from germline, CDR1 is MDHEN and CDR2 is SYDVKM. The CDR3 covers 18 residues. Trimming stripped 4 bases from V and 7 bases from J, with 26 bases between. CDR3 residues: CASSSPVLRGGGGNIQYF. CDR3 bases: TGTGCCAGCAGTTCCCCCGTTTTGCGAGGGGGCGGGGGGAACATTCAGTACTTC.

V is TRBV10-1 and J is TRBJ1-2; 8 nucleotides line up with TRBD1. The CDR3 sequence is 13 residues long. The germline gives CDR1 WNHNN, CDR2 SYGVQD (reference sequence). The V segment lost 6 bases and the J segment 4 bases; nucleotides outside the gene matches: 4. The CDR3 DNA reads as TGCGCCAGCAGGCAAACAGGGGGCTATGGCTACACCTTC. Translated, it gives CASRQTGGYGYTF.

The gene calls are TRBV27 and TRBJ2-7, with 8 bases lining up with TRBD1. The CDR3 runs to 14 residues. Germline V gene sequence: CDR1 MNHEY, CDR2 SMNVEV (reference sequence). After removal of 4 bases from V and 1 base from J, the junction contained 3 bases not matched to a gene. The CDR3 is CASSSTGVSYEQYF. CDR3 nucleotide sequence: TGTGCCAGCAGTTCGACAGGGGTGTCCTACGAGCAGTACTTC.

The chain links TRBV7-8 to TRBJ2-5; TRBD2 aligns across 11 bases. The V gene end was trimmed by 5 bases and the J gene end by 0 bases; junction bases not matched to a gene: 8. Germline-derived CDR1 and CDR2 are SGHVS and FQNEAQ. The CDR3 has 17 amino acids. The CDR3 reads CASSDRSSGRYQETQYF. The CDR3 DNA reads TGTGCCAGCAGCGACAGATCTAGCGGGAGGTACCAAGAGACCCAGTACTTC.

This clonotype has just a few counts. The rearrangement links TRBV27 to TRBJ2-2, with D unresolved. From germline, CDR1 is MNHEY and CDR2 SMNVEV (reference sequence). V was pared by 1 base and J by 9 bases, with 6 bases between. CDR3 length: 12 residues. The CDR3 loop reads CASSLYGRELFF. The CDR3 nucleotides are TGTGCCAGCAGTTTATATGGGAGGGAGCTGTTTTTT.

This clonotype has more than one count but fewer than ten. The rearrangement links TRBV27 to TRBJ1-4; D perhaps matches TRBD1 (5 bases). The CDR3 spans 14 residues. The V gene lost 3 bases and the J gene lost 2 bases, with 7 bases spanning the gap. Germline V gene data show CDR1 as MNHEY and CDR2 as SMNVEV (reference sequence). The CDR3 spells CASSLGRTNEKLFF. DNA of the CDR3: TGTGCCAGCAGTTTGGGACGGACTAATGAAAAACTGTTTTTT.

The sample holds a few counts of this clonotype. The CDR3 sequence: CAISDGTGYYEQYF. CDR3 bases: TGTGCCATCAGTGACGGGACAGGGTACTACGAGCAGTACTTC. J is TRBJ2-7 and V is TRBV10-3; 9 positions agree with TRBD1. The CDR3 covers 14 residues. Trimming cost V 3 bases and J 3 bases; bases outside gene matches: 3. Germline-derived CDR1 and CDR2 are ENHRY and SYGVKD.

This clonotype has more than one count but fewer than ten. V and J are TRBV7-6 and TRBJ2-7; 14 bases are a match to TRBD2. Trimming took 4 bases from V and 4 from J; bases not matched to a gene: 9. There are 17 residues in the CDR3. From germline, CDR1 is SGHVS and CDR2 FNYEAQ. The chain's CDR3 is CASSSSRLAGGRYEQYF. CDR3 DNA: TGTGCCAGCAGCTCATCAAGACTAGCGGGGGGGCGATACGAGCAGTACTTC.

CDR3 DNA: TGTGCCAGCAGGACAGATTACGAGCAGTACTTC. It codes for CASRTDYEQYF. The chain recombines TRBV2 with TRBJ2-7; D may be TRBD1 (5 bases). V gave up 6 bases and J gave up 4 bases, with 7 bases separating them. This CDR3 region has 11 residues. The germline gives CDR1 SNHLY, CDR2 FYNNEI. Full variable domain (missing parts from reference TRBV2 and TRBJ2-7): EPEVTQTPSHQVTQMGQEVILRCVPISNHLYFYWYRQILGQKVEFLVSFYNNEISEKSEIFDDQFSVERPDGSNFTLKIRSTKLEDSAMYFCASRTDYEQYFGPGTRLTVT.

The chain combines TRBV21-1 with TRBJ1-5; the DNA was not used to check the table's D call, TRBD1. TRBV21-1 is reported as a pseudogene. The CDR3 totals 17 residues. This CDR3 reads CASSKGVPFSSNQPQHF. In DNA form, the CDR3 reads TGTGCCAGCAGCAAAGGGGTCCCCTTTTCTAGCAATCAGCCCCAGCATTTT.

This chain connects TRBV5-6 to TRBJ1-5; the D is unclear. This CDR3 comprises 13 residues. Trimming shortened V by 5 bases and J by 6 bases, and 12 bases separated the two germline ends. Per germline, CDR1 SGHDT and CDR2 YYEEEE. This chain's CDR3 is CASSPFEGQPQHF. The CDR3 DNA is TGTGCCAGCAGTCCATTTGAGGGTCAGCCCCAGCATTTT.

This chain links TRBV4-1 with TRBJ2-5, with D perhaps given as TRBD1 or TRBD2 (6 bases each). The V gene lost 0 bases and the J gene lost 1 base, with 9 bases spanning the gap. This CDR3 contains 15 residues. Germline CDR1 and CDR2: MGHRA and YSYEKL. The CDR3 spells CASSQDPGAQETQYF. The CDR3 region has the DNA TGCGCCAGCAGCCAAGATCCGGGGGCCCAAGAGACCCAGTACTTC.

This clonotype was seen a few times. The chain uses TRBV7-3 and TRBJ2-5; D perhaps matches TRBD1 (6 bases). V lost 5 bases, J lost 1 base, and 14 bases lay in between. This CDR3 spans 15 amino acids. Germline CDR1 is SGHTA and CDR2 is FQGTGA. The CDR3 region is CASSPTGISQETQYF. The DNA for the CDR3 is TGTGCCAGCAGCCCAACAGGGATCTCCCAAGAGACCCAGTACTTC. The whole variable domain, remainder taken from reference TRBV7-3 and TRBJ2-5, is GAGVSQTPSNKVTEKGKYVELRCDPISGHTALYWYRQSLGQGPEFLIYFQGTGAADDSGLPNDRFFAVRPEGSVSTLKIQRTERGDSAVYLCASSPTGISQETQYFGPGTRLLVL.

Only a few counts were recorded for this clonotype. The chain carries TRBV4-2 and TRBJ1-6; D call uncertain. The CDR3 consists of 14 residues. The ends were cut back, 2 bases at V and 9 bases at J, with 11 bases in the middle. Germline V CDR1 and CDR2: LGHNA, YNFKEQ. DNA of the CDR3: TGTGCCAGCAGCCAACCACAGACTGGTTCACCCCTCCACTTT. This translates into CASSQPQTGSPLHF.

This clonotype showed up just a few times. V gene TRBV12-3 or TRBV12-4 combines with J gene TRBJ2-3; no firm D call. This CDR3 has 16 residues. The V end was cut by 5 bases, the J end by 6 bases, with 21 bases between. The CDR3 coding sequence is TGTGCCAGCAGTCCCGGATCGGGCGCTACTTTGGATACGCAGTATTTT. Protein: CASSPGSGATLDTQYF.